This TCR beta chain appears in the sequencing data of a study of blood T cell repertoires in COVID-19. Study-level background: COVID-19 samples, acute and convalescent, were from the United States, Italy and Spain.

V gave up 9 bases and J gave up 4 bases, with 15 bases separating them. The CDR3 covers 14 residues. CDR1 is KGHDR, CDR2 SFDVKD, per germline. Individuals drawn from 20 to 25 US areas were about 18 to 95 years old. Recovered Cohort 3 donors showed two negative PCRs, clearance, or symptom resolution. Only in-frame clones appear in the TCRdb table, and some are missing; sequencing was by immunoSEQ multiplex PCR. This sample has about 300,000 clones, with approximately 88% found just once. The J gene is TRBJ2-1, the V gene TRBV24-1; tentatively, D is TRBD2 (6 bases). The sequence derives from a man aged 55 to 70 who had recovered from COVID-19. Sequences were obtained from PBMCs or T cells enriched from blood (not recorded which). DNA of the CDR3: TGTGCCACCGCGGGGCCCTCATGGTACAATGAGCAGTTCTTC. Translation gives CATAGPSWYNEQFF.